This TCR beta chain derives from a study of blood T cell repertoires in COVID-19. There are 12 residues in the CDR3. J lost 6 bases, V lost 5 bases, and 4 bases had no gene match. Germline CDR1 and CDR2: LNHDA and SQIVND (reference sequence). In the study's own analysis: It was from reference gene primer amplification that nucleated cell counts were estimated. Assay: immunoSEQ multiplex PCR; the TCRdb copy retains only in-frame clones and omits some. The V and J calls and clone size come from that table; D and trimming were worked out from the DNA. This sample carries roughly 240,000 clones, approximately 90% of them seen once, and the ten largest clones take around 2.6%.

J is TRBJ2-7 and V is TRBV19; 7 bases match TRBD2. The sequenced sample consisted of PBMCs or T cells enriched from blood (not recorded which). This TCR derives from a woman aged 30 to 39 with acute COVID-19. The CDR3 DNA follows: TGTGCCAGTAGTGAGGGAGGGGTCGAGCAGTACTTC. This codes for CASSEGGVEQYF.